These 9 T cell receptor beta chains share one sample of origin, sequenced in a study of identical twins. A single record per CDR3 protein comes from TCRdb applying MiXCR to the 5' RACE reads. Among around 1.7 million distinct CDR3 sequences listed, under 35% were seen once. Sample: cord blood. The receptors were gathered from a newborn girl in good health.

The chain employs TRBV20-1 and TRBJ2-1, with D perhaps assigned TRBD1 or TRBD2 (5 bases each). Trimming removed 3 bases at V and 8 bases at J, with 14 bases between. CDR1 is DFQATT and CDR2 is SNEGSKA in the germline V gene (reference sequence). This CDR3 spans 13 amino acids. CDR3 coding DNA: TGCAGTGCTAGTAGGTCTTTGGGGGATGAGCAGTTCTTC. Residues: CSASRSLGDEQFF.

V and J are TRBV2 and TRBJ1-3, with 11 bases fitting TRBD1. The CDR3 length is 18 residues. Germline CDR1 reads SNHLY; CDR2 reads FYNNEI. V shed 7 bases and J 2 bases; nucleotides not matched to a gene: 13. CDR3 region: CASNRGQGALLAGNTIYF. CDR3 nucleotides: TGTGCCAGCAACCGAGGACAGGGGGCCCTTCTCGCTGGAAACACCATATATTTT. Drawing the rest from reference TRBV2 and TRBJ1-3, the complete variable domain is EPEVTQTPSHQVTQMGQEVILRCVPISNHLYFYWYRQILGQKVEFLVSFYNNEISEKSEIFDDQFSVERPDGSNFTLKIRSTKLEDSAMYFCASNRGQGALLAGNTIYFGEGSWLTVV.

V is TRBV10-3 and J is TRBJ2-3, with 7 bases that match TRBD2. This CDR3 has 15 amino acids. The junction had 6 bases not matched to a gene; V was cut back by 6 bases and J by 0 bases. Germline values: CDR1 ENHRY, CDR2 SYGVKD. DNA for the CDR3: TGTGCCATCAGCTTCAGCGGGATCAGCACAGATACGCAGTATTTT. This sequence encodes CAISFSGISTDTQYF.

The rearrangement joins TRBV2 to TRBJ2-1; unclear D gene. Germline assignment: CDR1 SNHLY and CDR2 FYNNEI. The CDR3 runs to 16 residues. V lost 6 bases, J lost 4 bases, and 19 bases lay in between. The CDR3 sequence is CASRHSTRPLYNEQFF. The CDR3 region has the DNA TGTGCCAGCAGACATTCCACTCGCCCCCTGTACAATGAGCAGTTCTTC.

This clonotype was found a few times. The chain has TRBV7-9 and TRBJ1-1; D unresolved. Trimming shortened V by 1 base and J by 3 bases, and 21 bases separated the two germline ends. Germline-derived CDR1 and CDR2 are SEHNR and FQNEAQ (reference sequence). The CDR3 has 18 residues. The CDR3 sequence is CASSLVGPSMVRDTEAFF. The CDR3 region has the DNA TGTGCCAGCAGCTTAGTCGGACCCTCTATGGTCCGGGACACTGAAGCTTTCTTT.

This clonotype has at least ten counts. V usage is TRBV18 and J usage is TRBJ2-5; no clear D. Germline CDR1 reads KGHSH; CDR2 reads LQKENI. The CDR3 sequence is 13 residues long. V was shortened by 5 bases and J by 2 bases, with 9 bases between the two germline ends. The CDR3 is CASSIRQQETQYF. The CDR3 DNA reads as TGTGCCAGCTCAATCCGACAACAAGAGACCCAGTACTTC.

This clonotype was recorded at least ten times. The rearrangement links TRBV11-2 to TRBJ1-2, with a weak D call TRBD1 (5 bases). The CDR3 is made up of 15 amino acids. The V end was cut by 1 base, the J end by 2 bases, with 11 bases between. CDR1 and CDR2 (germline): SGHAT, FQNNGV. The CDR3 protein is CASSLGPSGNYGYTF. CDR3 DNA sequence: TGTGCCAGCAGCTTAGGCCCCTCAGGGAACTATGGCTACACCTTC. Supplemented by reference TRBV11-2 and TRBJ1-2, the full variable domain reads EAGVAQSPRYKIIEKRQSVAFWCNPISGHATLYWYQQILGQGPKLLIQFQNNGVVDDSQLPKDRFSAERLKGVDSTLKIQPAKLEDSAVYLCASSLGPSGNYGYTFGSGTRLTVV.

The rearrangement uses TRBV18 and TRBJ1-1; tentatively, D is TRBD1 (5 bases). The CDR3 totals 13 residues. CDR1 is KGHSH and CDR2 is LQKENI in the germline V gene. V was trimmed by 4 bases and J by 3 bases, leaving 9 bases between them. CDR3 residues: CASSRVGDTEAFF. For the CDR3, the DNA is TGTGCCAGCTCACGAGTGGGGGACACTGAAGCTTTCTTT.

V gene TRBV28 combines with J gene TRBJ1-2; tentative D call: TRBD1 (6 bases). The germline V and J ends were trimmed by 6 bases and 3 bases, with 23 bases remaining between them. The CDR3 has 17 residues. Germline CDR1 MDHEN, CDR2 SYDVKM. The CDR3 nucleotides read TGTGCCAGCAGCCTATCAGATTACAGGGCCGGGGACTATGGCTACACCTTC. Its translation is CASSLSDYRAGDYGYTF.